The clone carrying this T cell receptor (beta chain) was detected only a few times. No antigen is known for it. TCRdb itself ran the reads through MiXCR, one entry per CDR3 protein. This table has approximately 700,000 distinct CDR3 sequences, under 40% appearing once. The sample comes from a study of T cell repertoires in cytomegalovirus infection. This CDR3 region has 17 residues. Trimming took 5 bases from V and 6 from J; bases not matched to a gene: 15. Germline V gene sequence: CDR1 MNHEY, CDR2 SMNVEV (reference sequence). Whole-study results and caveats: Totalled public TCR beta family frequency picked out people who carried CMV plus the relevant HLA.

Specimen: PBMCs. The genes are TRBV27 and TRBJ2-3; 9 bases align to TRBD2. This clonotype originated in a human donor in good health (CMV status not recorded). Some clones in this sample may be carry-over from other donors' samples. Written as DNA, the CDR3 is TGTGCCAGCAGTCCAAGAGGTAGCGGGAGATTAGTGGATACGCAGTATTTT. This translates into CASSPRGSGRLVDTQYF.